This T cell receptor beta chain was retrieved from a study of technical replicates of blood from several donors. Clones were read by immunoSEQ multiplex PCR, and TCRdb kept only the in-frame ones, dropping some. The sample gives 45,000 to 60,000 clones, more than 70% of which show up once; 5.6% is in the top ten. The germline V gene has CDR1 SEHNR and CDR2 FQNEAQ (reference sequence). CDR3 length equals 15 residues. J lost 7 bases, V lost 5 bases, and 7 bases had no gene match. The sequence was obtained from a human donor in good health. Some clones in this sample may be carry-over from other donors' samples. This sequence joins TRBV7-9 and TRBJ2-1; 11 bases line up with TRBD2. The specimen was PBMCs. CDR3 DNA: TGTGCCAGCAGCCCCACTAGCGGGAGTGGTAATGAGCAGTTCTTC. Residues: CASSPTSGSGNEQFF.